This TCR beta chain was sequenced in a study of cytomegalovirus exposure and HLA in healthy donors. A total of 14 residues make up the CDR3, ends included. From germline, CDR1 is MDHEN and CDR2 SYDVKM. This PCR relied on a set of 60 Vbeta primers and 13 Jbeta primers. Generated by immunoSEQ multiplex PCR, the TCRdb table keeps only in-frame clones and is missing some. The sample carries about 200,000 clones, 75% to 90% recorded once. As concerns this clone: Because the CDR3's place on the DNA is in doubt, the DNA is left out and the CDR3 is given as listed by TCRdb.

This TCR was sampled from a boy under 10 years old in good health and CMV-seronegative. V gene TRBV28 combines with J gene TRBJ2-7; the DNA was not compared with TRBD1, the D call given in the table. The sample taken for sequencing was PBMCs. CDR3 region: CASSSSDRVYEQYF.